A selection of T cell receptor beta chains follows, all from one sample in a study of OX40 agonist ivuxolimab in advanced cancers. The table came from immunoSEQ multiplex PCR; TCRdb's copy has only in-frame clones and leaves some out. This table holds 50,000 to 65,000 clones, roughly 90% found once. Sequenced material: CD4+ or CD8+ T cells sorted from blood, taken in a trial of the OX40 agonist ivuxolimab. The source of these receptors is an adult with an advanced solid tumor such as melanoma, head and neck, liver or kidney cancer. Both conserved end residues are part of each CDR3. D genes are given only for firm matches. The size entry is marked missing in some rows and otherwise reads once, few, many or a size class.

CDR3 length,J gene,clone size,V gene,D gene,CDR3 protein,CDR3 DNA
12,TRBJ1-2,-,TRBV10-3,-,CAMTSTGRGYTF,TGTGCCATGACATCGACAGGTCGGGGCTACACCTTC
17,TRBJ1-2,-,TRBV5-4,TRBD1,CASSPSVRDRKEHGYTF,TGTGCCAGCAGCCCCTCAGTGAGGGACAGGAAGGAGCATGGCTACACCTTC
15,TRBJ2-2,-,TRBV4-3,-,CASSQASGGTGELFF,TGCGCCAGCAGCCAAGCCTCCGGGGGCACCGGGGAGCTGTTTTTT
10,TRBJ2-1,few,TRBV28,-,CASSYNEQFF,TGTGCCAGCAGTTACAATGAGCAGTTCTTC
13,TRBJ2-3,-,TRBV30,-,CAFLPGAPYTQYF,TGTGCCTTTCTCCCCGGGGCACCCTATACGCAGTATTTT
14,TRBJ2-7,-,TRBV5-6,-,CASSTGRHLDEQYF,TGTGCCAGCAGCACGGGGAGACACCTGGACGAGCAGTACTTC
14,TRBJ2-7,-,TRBV19,TRBD1,CASSLTGDSYEQYF,TGTGCCAGTAGTTTAACAGGGGACTCCTACGAGCAGTACTTC
15,TRBJ2-3,-,TRBV7-9,TRBD1,CASSLQGQPTDTQYF,TGTGCCAGCAGCTTACAGGGACAGCCCACAGATACGCAGTATTTT
15,TRBJ1-5,-,TRBV27,-,CASSPSGYSNQPQHF,TGTGCCAGCAGCCCCAGTGGGTATAGCAATCAGCCCCAGCATTTT
15,TRBJ2-7,-,TRBV4-1,TRBD1,CASRTEAGGTYEQYF,TGCGCCAGCCGGACCGAGGCAGGGGGAACCTACGAGCAGTACTTC
15,TRBJ1-1,-,TRBV27,-,CASSLGLGGNTEAFF,TGTGCCAGCAGTTTAGGTCTGGGCGGCAACACTGAAGCTTTCTTT
14,TRBJ2-7,-,TRBV27,TRBD1,CASSPLRDRYEQYF,TGTGCCAGCAGTCCACTTCGGGACAGGTACGAGCAGTACTTC
13,TRBJ1-2,once,TRBV7-9,-,CASSPRDGYGYTF,TGTGCCAGCAGCCCACGGGACGGCTATGGCTACACCTTC
13,TRBJ2-7,once,TRBV7-9,-,CASSRALFDEQYF,TGTGCCAGCAGCCGGGCCTTATTCGACGAGCAGTACTTC
15,TRBJ1-5,-,TRBV28,-,CASSLGAVRMESQHF,TGTGCCAGCAGTTTAGGGGCAGTAAGGATGGAGTCCCAGCATTTT
14,TRBJ2-5,-,TRBV7-9,TRBD1,CASSDGTGQETQYF,TGTGCCAGCAGCGATGGGACAGGGCAAGAGACCCAGTACTTC
14,TRBJ1-5,-,TRBV28,-,CASSLGQGGQPQHF,TGTGCCAGCAGTTTAGGGCAGGGTGGTCAGCCCCAGCATTTT
13,TRBJ1-1,-,TRBV5-5,-,CASSLGLNTEAFF,TGTGCCAGCAGCCTTGGACTGAACACTGAAGCTTTCTTT
16,TRBJ1-6,few,TRBV6-4,TRBD1,CASSDFAGTDNSPLHF,TGTGCCAGCAGTGACTTTGCAGGGACAGATAATTCACCCCTCCACTTT
15,TRBJ2-7,-,TRBV14,-,CASSQEFAEGYEQYF,TGTGCCAGCAGCCAAGAGTTTGCAGAAGGCTACGAGCAGTACTTC
15,TRBJ1-1,-,TRBV15,-,CATSRDGGWNTEAFF,TGTGCCACCAGCAGAGATGGGGGGTGGAACACTGAAGCTTTCTTT
16,TRBJ2-7,-,TRBV27,TRBD2,CASSSLQRENRYEQYF,TGTGCCAGCAGTTCCCTTCAGCGGGAGAATCGCTACGAGCAGTACTTC
16,TRBJ2-1,-,TRBV9,TRBD2,CASSVVTSGGYNEQFF,TGTGCCAGCAGCGTAGTGACTAGCGGAGGTTACAATGAGCAGTTCTTC
15,TRBJ2-3,-,TRBV7-9,-,CASSLGGGKSDTQYF,TGTGCCAGCAGCTTAGGAGGAGGGAAGTCGGATACGCAGTATTTT
14,TRBJ2-2,-,TRBV2,-,CASTEPPNTGELFF,TGTGCCAGCACTGAGCCTCCGAACACCGGGGAGCTGTTTTTT
13,TRBJ2-6,-,TRBV27,-,CASTSSGANVLTF,TGTGCCAGCACCTCCTCTGGGGCCAACGTCCTGACTTTC
14,TRBJ1-1,-,TRBV14,-,CASSQVGGNTEAFF,TGTGCCAGCAGCCAAGTAGGCGGGAACACTGAAGCTTTCTTT
16,TRBJ2-1,-,TRBV5-1,TRBD2,CASSLASGGLAMEWFF,TGCGCCAGCAGCCTGGCTAGTGGAGGACTAGCCATGGAGTGGTTCTTC
13,TRBJ1-1,-,TRBV30,-,CAWDRETNTEAFF,TGTGCCTGGGACCGGGAGACGAACACTGAAGCTTTCTTT
16,TRBJ1-5,-,TRBV19,TRBD1,CASSMRTGDGNQPQHF,TGTGCCAGTAGTATGAGGACAGGGGATGGCAATCAGCCCCAGCATTTT
14,TRBJ2-5,-,TRBV28,-,CASSLRNLQETQYF,TGTGCCAGCAGTTTAAGGAACTTACAAGAGACCCAGTACTTC